This T cell receptor (beta chain) was observed in a study of shared clonotypes between healthy human individuals. Points from the study as a whole: Non-shared clonotypes were found to have lower generation probabilities than the clonotypes that were shared by all four of the sorted-subset donors.

The CDR3 consists of 18 residues. Germline CDR1 is SNHLY and CDR2 is FYNNEI. V dropped 3 bases and J dropped 1; count of bases not matched to a gene: 14. Assay used: immunoSEQ multiplex PCR; TCRdb lists only in-frame clones, some missing. The profile shows 740,000 or so clones, less than 80% of them singletons. Of note for this clone: Its antigen is as yet unknown.

The sample comprised memory CD4+ T cells sorted from blood. Noted subset: CD45RA-negative fraction. The clonotype was recovered from a woman aged 30 to 39 in good health. This chain links TRBV2 with TRBJ2-7, with TRBD1 identical over 8 bases. CDR3 amino acids: CASSESGGLLISSYEQYF. The CDR3 region has the DNA TGTGCCAGCAGTGAGTCAGGGGGCCTGCTTATATCTTCCTACGAGCAGTACTTC.